These 27 T cell receptor beta chains were sequenced from one sample in a study of cytomegalovirus exposure and HLA in healthy donors. Researchers ran the PCR with 60 Vbeta and 13 Jbeta primers. Assay: immunoSEQ multiplex PCR; the TCRdb copy retains only in-frame clones and omits some. The data contain 150,000 to 200,000 clones, 86% of them seen just once; the ten biggest clones take up approximately 2%. The sequenced material came from PBMCs. These receptors were obtained from a woman between 18 and 29 years old in good health and CMV-seronegative.

V and J are TRBV30 and TRBJ2-1; D gene unclear. There are 14 residues in the CDR3. The V and J ends lost 4 bases and 8 bases respectively, with 18 bases between them. Germline V gene lookup returns CDR1 GTSNPN and CDR2 SVGIG (reference sequence). CDR3 in DNA: TGTGCCTGGAATCTTGAGGTGTTTACCGATGAGCAGTTCTTC. This gives the protein CAWNLEVFTDEQFF.

The rearrangement joins TRBV7-2 to TRBJ2-5; D not resolved. The J call may be incorrect, as the DNA end agrees better with TRBJ2-7. Per the germline V gene, CDR1 is SGHTA and CDR2 is FQGNSA. The CDR3 length is 13 residues. CDR3 sequence (DNA): TGTGCCAGCAGCGAACAGTCCGGCATCGAGCAGTACTTC. This sequence encodes CASSEQSGIEQYF.

A few counts support this clone. This same CDR3 is encoded by further DNA sequences in the sample. The V gene is TRBV18, the J gene TRBJ1-1; no firm D call. This CDR3 region has 13 residues. Germline-derived CDR1 and CDR2 are KGHSH and LQKENI. V lost 3 bases, J lost 5 bases, and 10 bases lay in between. CDR3 nucleotide sequence: TGTGCCAGCTCACCTTCGGGTGGGACTGAAGCTTTCTTT. It translates to CASSPSGGTEAFF.

This clone was observed a single time. The rearrangement uses TRBV28 and TRBJ2-3; D may be TRBD1 (6 bases). CDR3 length equals 15 residues. In germline, CDR1 is MDHEN, CDR2 SYDVKM. Trimming removed 5 bases from V and 2 bases from J, with 14 bases in between. CDR3 amino acids: CASSQTGMYTDTQYF. CDR3 coding DNA: TGTGCCAGCAGTCAAACAGGGATGTACACAGATACGCAGTATTTT.

V usage is TRBV30 and J usage is TRBJ1-5; maybe TRBD1 (5 bases). Germline values: CDR1 GTSNPN, CDR2 SVGIG (reference sequence). The V end lost 2 bases, the J end lost 5 bases, and 19 bases lay between the germline ends. The CDR3 is 16 residues long. This CDR3 is CAWSHQHGWGDQPQHF. Written as DNA, the CDR3 is TGTGCCTGGAGTCACCAACATGGTTGGGGGGATCAGCCCCAGCATTTT.

The chain carries TRBV7-6 and TRBJ2-7, with 7 bases fitting TRBD1. Unmatched junction bases numbered 7, after V lost 1 base and J lost 7 bases. The CDR3 totals 14 residues. CDR1 is SGHVS and CDR2 is FNYEAQ in the germline V gene. The CDR3 nucleotides read TGTGCCAGCAGCTTAGGACAGGGCAGCCGGGAGCAGTACTTC. Its protein product is CASSLGQGSREQYF.

Only a few counts were recorded for this clone. This chain connects TRBV5-1 to TRBJ1-3; maybe TRBD1 (6 bases). The CDR3 sequence is 16 residues long. Looked up from germline, CDR1 is SGHRS and CDR2 is YFSETQ. The ends were cut back, 2 bases at V and 0 bases at J, with 12 bases in the middle. This CDR3 reads CASSFKDSNSGNTIYF. CDR3 nucleotide sequence: TGCGCCAGCAGCTTTAAGGACAGTAACTCTGGAAACACCATATATTTT.

The V call is TRBV30, the J call TRBJ1-2; 8 bases are a match to TRBD1. Trimming cost V 5 bases and J 6 bases; bases outside gene matches: 8. The CDR3 consists of 13 residues. The germline V gene has CDR1 GTSNPN and CDR2 SVGIG (reference sequence). The CDR3 sequence is CAWDRGQADGYTF. In nucleotides, the CDR3 is TGTGCCTGGGACAGGGGCCAGGCGGATGGCTACACCTTC.

This clone has only a few counts. The rearrangement joins TRBV25-1 to TRBJ2-3, with D possibly being TRBD1 (5 bases). Trimming left V 7 bases short and J 2 bases short, with 10 bases between. Germline lookup yields CDR1 MGHDK and CDR2 SYGVNS. CDR3 length equals 13 residues. The CDR3 DNA is TGTGCCAGCACCGACAGTTACACAGATACGCAGTATTTT. Its translation is CASTDSYTDTQYF.

The chain is built from TRBV4-2 and TRBJ2-7; D not certain. V was shortened by 0 bases and J by 0 bases, with 12 bases between the two germline ends. CDR3 length: 16 amino acids. Germline V lookup: CDR1 LGHNA, CDR2 YNFKEQ. CDR3 nucleotides: TGTGCCAGCAGCCAAGATCGAGACTTAAGCTCCTACGAGCAGTACTTC. Its protein product is CASSQDRDLSSYEQYF.

The chain joins TRBV19 to TRBJ2-3; 9 nucleotides agree with TRBD1. V trimming: 3 bases; J trimming: 5 bases; junction bases outside the gene matches: 3. The CDR3 runs 14 residues. Germline CDR1 is LNHDA and CDR2 is SQIVND (reference sequence). The CDR3 is CASSIGQGIDTQYF. CDR3 nucleotide sequence: TGTGCCAGTAGTATCGGACAGGGGATAGATACGCAGTATTTT.

The chain joins TRBV21-1 to TRBJ2-3; the table names TRBD1, a call not compared with the DNA. TRBV21-1 is noted as a pseudogene. This CDR3 region has 12 residues. The CDR3 region is CATPGQGNTQYF. DNA for the CDR3: TGTGCCACCCCGGGACAGGGGAATACGCAGTATTTT.

This clone was seen just once. The J gene is TRBJ1-2, the V gene TRBV28, with no clear D. Trimming took off 3 bases at V and 7 bases at J, with 9 bases between the two ends. Germline V gene sequence: CDR1 MDHEN, CDR2 SYDVKM. The CDR3 runs to 12 residues. The CDR3 region is CASSFRTPGYTF. In DNA form, the CDR3 reads TGTGCCAGCAGTTTCCGAACACCTGGCTACACCTTC.

CDR3 protein: CASSFIAFANTEAFF. The DNA for the CDR3 is TGTGCCAGCAGTTTTATAGCCTTCGCGAACACTGAAGCTTTCTTT. The chain couples TRBV27 to TRBJ1-1; D gene uncertain. Trimming cost V 3 bases and J 1 base, with 12 bases left between them. Germline V gene sequence: CDR1 MNHEY, CDR2 SMNVEV (reference sequence). CDR3 size: 15 residues.

V usage is TRBV6-5 and J usage is TRBJ1-6; D may be TRBD1 (6 bases). The CDR3 loop spans 15 amino acids. V shed 6 bases and J shed 9 bases, with 18 bases lying between them. Germline V gene lookup returns CDR1 MNHEY and CDR2 SVGAGI. Here the CDR3 DNA reads TGTGCCAGCAGCCGTACAGGGCGCGAGGCTTCACCCCTCCACTTT. As protein: CASSRTGREASPLHF.

The chain couples TRBV19 to TRBJ1-3; D might be TRBD1 (5 bases). This CDR3 is 14 amino acids long. Germline CDR1 and CDR2: LNHDA and SQIVND (reference sequence). V shed 3 bases and J shed 2 bases, with 8 bases lying between them. In nucleotides, the CDR3 is TGTGCCAGTAGTATTGCGACAGCTGGAAACACCATATATTTT. Amino acids: CASSIATAGNTIYF.

The rearrangement links TRBV7-9 to TRBJ2-4, with 8 bases matching TRBD2. This CDR3 spans 14 amino acids. From germline, CDR1 is SEHNR and CDR2 FQNEAQ (reference sequence). V dropped 2 bases and J dropped 8; count of bases not matched to a gene: 5. This CDR3 reads CASSLLSGRDIQYF. The CDR3 DNA sequence: TGTGCCAGCAGCTTATTGTCCGGGAGGGACATTCAGTACTTC.

V gene TRBV15 combines with J gene TRBJ2-1, with 8 positions matching TRBD1. V was clipped by 1 base and J by 5 bases; unmatched bases: 7. CDR3 length equals 16 residues. Germline CDR1 LNHNV, CDR2 YYDKDF (reference sequence). As DNA, the CDR3 is TGTGCCACCAGCAGAGGGCGGACAGGGTTGAACAATGAGCAGTTCTTC. Its protein product is CATSRGRTGLNNEQFF.

The chain carries TRBV15 and TRBJ2-1; TRBD1 might be the D (6 bases). Deletions cut 0 bases from V and 5 bases from J, with 11 bases between. Germline lookup yields CDR1 LNHNV and CDR2 YYDKDF (reference sequence). The CDR3 loop spans 15 amino acids. CDR3 sequence: CATSRDYRENNEQFF. The CDR3 DNA reads TGTGCCACCAGCAGAGATTACAGGGAGAACAATGAGCAGTTCTTC.

This sequence joins TRBV10-1 and TRBJ1-4, with 11 bases fitting TRBD1. Trimming took 3 bases from V and 7 from J; bases not matched to a gene: 4. Germline V gene lookup returns CDR1 WNHNN and CDR2 SYGVQD (reference sequence). This CDR3 region has 15 residues. The CDR3 sequence: CASSDGTGGSEKLFF. CDR3 nucleotide sequence: TGCGCCAGCAGTGACGGGACAGGGGGGAGTGAAAAACTGTTTTTT.

This clone was recorded only once. This chain links TRBV9 with TRBJ2-6; D is unclear. This CDR3 region has 15 residues. Germline V gene lookup returns CDR1 SGDLS and CDR2 YYNGEE. V shed 0 bases and J shed 2 bases, with 6 bases lying between them. This CDR3 is CASSVALTGANVLTF. CDR3 bases: TGTGCCAGCAGCGTAGCTCTAACTGGGGCCAACGTCCTGACTTTC. Complete variable domain (other parts from reference TRBV9 and TRBJ2-6): DSGVTQTPKHLITATGQRVTLRCSPRSGDLSVYWYQQSLDQGLQFLIQYYNGEERAKGNILERFSAQQFPDLHSELNLSSLELGDSALYFCASSVALTGANVLTFGAGSRLTVL.

This chain joins TRBV5-8 and TRBJ2-5; 8 positions match TRBD2. CDR3 size: 14 residues. Looked up from germline, CDR1 is SGHTS and CDR2 is YDEGEE. J gave up 5 bases and V 3 bases, and 6 bases lay outside the gene matches. CDR3 nucleotide sequence: TGTGCCAGCAGCTACGGGAGGGCCGGGGAGACCCAGTACTTC. Protein: CASSYGRAGETQYF. Full variable domain (remainder filled in from reference TRBV5-8 and TRBJ2-5): EAGVTQSPTHLIKTRGQQATLRCSPISGHTSVYWYQQALGLGLQFLLWYDEGEERNRGNFPPRFSGRQFPNYSSELNVNALELEDSALYLCASSYGRAGETQYFGPGTRLLVL.

The chain employs TRBV5-1 and TRBJ2-1, with 11 bases aligning to TRBD2. This CDR3 contains 17 residues. Looked up from germline, CDR1 is SGHRS and CDR2 is YFSETQ. V lost 5 bases and J lost 7; bases outside the gene matches: 14. The CDR3 nucleotides are TGCGCCAGCAGTCGGACGCTTAGCGGGGGGGAAGGGAATGAGCAGTTCTTC. Translation: CASSRTLSGGEGNEQFF.

The rearrangement links TRBV4-1 to TRBJ1-2; TRBD1 aligns across 9 bases. The CDR3 loop spans 14 amino acids. Germline loops: CDR1 MGHRA, CDR2 YSYEKL. Losses at the gene ends were 6 bases for V and 6 bases for J; bases not matched to a gene: 8. DNA for the CDR3: TGCGCCAGCAGTACACGGGACAGGGTTGATGGCTACACCTTC. As protein: CASSTRDRVDGYTF.

This sequence joins TRBV25-1 and TRBJ1-1; perhaps TRBD1 as D (5 bases). This CDR3 has 16 amino acids. The V and J ends lost 4 bases and 0 bases respectively, with 15 bases between them. The V gene's germline CDR1 is MGHDK and CDR2 SYGVNS. The CDR3 protein is CASSAGPGPMNTEAFF. The CDR3, as DNA: TGTGCCAGCAGTGCTGGTCCAGGGCCCATGAACACTGAAGCTTTCTTT.

The V call is TRBV7-2, the J call TRBJ2-7; TRBD2 aligns across 10 bases. The germline CDR1 and CDR2 sequences are SGHTA and FQGNSA. CDR3 size: 15 residues. With V trimmed by 4 bases and J by 4 bases, 7 bases remained unmatched. The CDR3 DNA is TGTGCCAGCAGCTCCTCCCTAGCGGGGGCTTACGAGCAGTACTTC. Translating it yields CASSSSLAGAYEQYF.

The chain is built from TRBV19 and TRBJ2-7; 8 bases fit TRBD1. The CDR3 runs 14 residues. Germline V gene data show CDR1 as LNHDA and CDR2 as SQIVND (reference sequence). The junction had 4 bases not matched to a gene; V was cut back by 1 base and J by 5 bases. CDR3 sequence (DNA): TGTGCCAGTAGTATAGCGGACAGGGACCACGAGCAGTACTTC. It is translated as CASSIADRDHEQYF.